Reported below is one T cell receptor beta chain. The antigen remains unidentified. MiXCR was run by TCRdb on the RT-PCR reads, yielding one entry per CDR3 protein. The table lists hundreds of thousands of distinct CDR3 sequences, less than 20% of them singletons. Trimming removed 0 bases from V and 10 bases from J; junction bases left unmatched: 10. There are 16 residues in the CDR3. Germline loops: CDR1 LGHDT, CDR2 YNNKEL (reference sequence). This entry is derived from a study of response to subunit inactivated influenza vaccine. The study, taken as a whole, reports: After each seasonal influenza vaccination, few new T cells are recruited, the authors suggested.

This clonotype was sampled from a man between 50 and 59 years old who received an inactivated influenza vaccine. This chain uses TRBV3-1 with TRBJ2-1, with 9 bases that match TRBD2. The sample here was PBMCs from blood, taken more than 4 days after vaccination. CDR3 DNA: TGTGCCAGCAGCCAAGAAAGACTAGCGGTGTCCGGGGAGCAGTTCTTC. This sequence encodes CASSQERLAVSGEQFF.